This TCR beta chain came from a study of T cells in Graves' hyperthyroidism and ophthalmopathy. This clonotype was seen ten or more times. Its target is unknown. The study, taken as a whole, reports: Patients with ophthalmopathy were separated from those with stable hyperthyroidism by a 13 V-J model.

V was clipped by 7 bases and J by 6 bases; unmatched bases: 7. The CDR3 consists of 14 residues. Per germline, CDR1 SGHTA and CDR2 FQGTGA. There were TCR beta CDR3 regions amplified from RNA transcripts. The TCR CDR3 first-round RT-PCR relied on the HTBI primer set. TCRdb analysed the multiplex PCR reads with MiXCR anew, one entry per CDR3 protein. The sample includes about 480,000 distinct CDR3 sequences, approximately 23% of them seen just once. Sequenced material: blood. The chain employs TRBV7-3 and TRBJ2-2; 8 bases agree with TRBD1. The receptor's source is a woman aged 70-85 years with Graves' ophthalmopathy. The CDR3 nucleotides read TGTGCCAGCAACAGGGGGTCGGGCGCCGGGGAGCTGTTTTTT. This gives the protein CASNRGSGAGELFF. The variable domain in full, completed from reference TRBV7-3 and TRBJ2-2, reads GAGVSQTPSNKVTEKGKYVELRCDPISGHTALYWYRQSLGQGPEFLIYFQGTGAADDSGLPNDRFFAVRPEGSVSTLKIQRTERGDSAVYLCASNRGSGAGELFFGEGSRLTVL.